The entry below describes one TCR beta chain. Generated by immunoSEQ multiplex PCR, the TCRdb table keeps only in-frame clones and is missing some. Of a few hundred thousand clones detected, about 87% appear once; the ten largest clones hold roughly 1.9%. Everyone who took part was roughly 18 to 89 years old, and they came from 24 US areas. Clinical history as reported by participants underpinned cohort assignment. The sample comes from a study of blood T cell repertoires in COVID-19. Study background: Among Cohort 3 donors, those recovered had two negative PCRs, clearance, or symptom resolution.

The CDR3 length is 14 residues. Germline CDR1 reads MNHEY; CDR2 reads SVGAGI. Trimming removed 7 bases from V and 7 bases from J, with 17 bases in between. The source material was PBMCs or T cells enriched from blood (not recorded which). V is TRBV6-5 and J is TRBJ2-1, with D possibly TRBD2 on 5 matching bases. This TCR was sampled from a man in his forties or fifties in a cohort exposed to, infected with or recovered from COVID-19 (not recorded which). CDR3 sequence reads: CASTPSRLANEQFF. As DNA, the CDR3 is TGTGCCAGCACCCCCTCGAGGCTAGCTAATGAGCAGTTCTTC.